This entry concerns a single T cell receptor beta chain. The germline CDR1 and CDR2 sequences are LGHNA and YNFKEQ. The CDR3 contains 17 residues. V gave up 0 bases and J gave up 1 base, with 12 bases separating them. Here immunoSEQ multiplex PCR was the method, and the copy in TCRdb shows in-frame clones only, minus some. The profile covers about 230,000 clones, with around 90% appearing a single time and less than 15% taken by the ten largest. The data were obtained in a study of blood T cell repertoires in COVID-19. On the study more broadly: Italy, Spain and the United States were the sources of the convalescent and acute COVID-19 samples.

The sequenced sample was peripheral blood. The clonotype was recovered from a young woman who had recovered from COVID-19. The rearrangement joins TRBV4-2 to TRBJ2-2, with a weak D call TRBD2 (6 bases). For the CDR3, the DNA is TGTGCCAGCAGCCAAGAAGGAAGACTAGTGAACACCGGGGAGCTGTTTTTT. Amino acids: CASSQEGRLVNTGELFF.